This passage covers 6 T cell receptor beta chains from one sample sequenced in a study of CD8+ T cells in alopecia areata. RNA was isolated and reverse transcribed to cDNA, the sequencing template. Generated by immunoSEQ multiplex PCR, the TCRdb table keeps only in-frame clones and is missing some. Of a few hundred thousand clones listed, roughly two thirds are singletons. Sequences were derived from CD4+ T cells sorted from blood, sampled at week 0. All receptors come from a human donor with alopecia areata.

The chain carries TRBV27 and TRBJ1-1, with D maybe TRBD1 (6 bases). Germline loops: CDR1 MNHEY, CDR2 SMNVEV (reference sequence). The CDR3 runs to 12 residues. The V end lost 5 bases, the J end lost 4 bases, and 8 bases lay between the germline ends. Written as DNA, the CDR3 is TGTGCCAGCAGTGGACAGTTCACTGAAGCTTTCTTT. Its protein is CASSGQFTEAFF.

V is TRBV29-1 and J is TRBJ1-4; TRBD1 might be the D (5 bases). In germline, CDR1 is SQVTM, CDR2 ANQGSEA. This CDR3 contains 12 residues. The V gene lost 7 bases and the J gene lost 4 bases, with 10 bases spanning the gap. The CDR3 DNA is TGCAGCGCCTCAGACAGTAATGAAAAACTGTTTTTT. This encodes CSASDSNEKLFF.

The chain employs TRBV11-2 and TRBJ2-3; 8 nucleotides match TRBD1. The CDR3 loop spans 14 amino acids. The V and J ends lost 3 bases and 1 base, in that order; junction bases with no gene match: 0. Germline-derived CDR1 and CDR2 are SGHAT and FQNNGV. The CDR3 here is CASSLTGGTDTQYF. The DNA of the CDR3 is TGTGCCAGCAGCTTGACAGGGGGCACAGATACGCAGTATTTT.

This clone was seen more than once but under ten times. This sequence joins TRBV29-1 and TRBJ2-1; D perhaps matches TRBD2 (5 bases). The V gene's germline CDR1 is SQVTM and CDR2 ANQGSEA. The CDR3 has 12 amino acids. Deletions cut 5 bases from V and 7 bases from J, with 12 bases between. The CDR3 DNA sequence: TGCAGCGTTCTCCCCGGAGGAAATGAGCAGTTCTTC. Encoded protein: CSVLPGGNEQFF.

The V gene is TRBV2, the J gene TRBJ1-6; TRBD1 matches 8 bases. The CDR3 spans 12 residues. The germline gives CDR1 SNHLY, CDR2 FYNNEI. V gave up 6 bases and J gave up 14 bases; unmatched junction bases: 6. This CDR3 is CASRGDRHALHF. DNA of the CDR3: TGTGCCAGCAGGGGGGACAGGCATGCCCTCCACTTT.

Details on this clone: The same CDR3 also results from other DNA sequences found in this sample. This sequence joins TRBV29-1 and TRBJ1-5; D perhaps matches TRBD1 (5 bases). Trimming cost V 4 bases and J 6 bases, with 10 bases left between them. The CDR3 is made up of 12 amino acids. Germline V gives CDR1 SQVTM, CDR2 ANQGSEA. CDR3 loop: CSVGGGGQPQHF. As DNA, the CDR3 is TGCAGCGTTGGGGGGGGTGGTCAGCCCCAGCATTTT. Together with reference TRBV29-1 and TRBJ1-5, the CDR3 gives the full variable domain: SAVISQKPSRDICQRGTSLTIQCQVDSQVTMMFWYRQQPGQSLTLIATANQGSEATYESGFVIDKFPISRPNLTFSTLTVSNMSPEDSSIYLCSVGGGGQPQHFGDGTRLSIL.